This T cell receptor beta chain came from a study of cytomegalovirus exposure and HLA in healthy donors. The PCR had 60 Vbeta and 13 Jbeta primers. Sequencing used immunoSEQ multiplex PCR; TCRdb keeps in-frame clones, though not all of them. The top ten clones hold less than 2% of a sample with roughly 120,000 clones, 60% to 85% of them seen once. The V segment lost 4 bases and the J segment 6 bases; nucleotides outside the gene matches: 5. This CDR3 is built from 14 residues. From germline, CDR1 is SGHRS and CDR2 YFSETQ. In its sample, this clone was seen a few times. The sequencing sample was made of PBMCs. The clonotype originates from a man aged 50-60 years in good health and CMV-seronegative. The V and J genes are TRBV5-1 and TRBJ2-3; TRBD2 matches at 10 bases. CDR3 sequence reads: CASSHWGLADTQYF. CDR3 sequence (DNA): TGCGCCAGCAGCCACTGGGGACTAGCGGATACGCAGTATTTT.